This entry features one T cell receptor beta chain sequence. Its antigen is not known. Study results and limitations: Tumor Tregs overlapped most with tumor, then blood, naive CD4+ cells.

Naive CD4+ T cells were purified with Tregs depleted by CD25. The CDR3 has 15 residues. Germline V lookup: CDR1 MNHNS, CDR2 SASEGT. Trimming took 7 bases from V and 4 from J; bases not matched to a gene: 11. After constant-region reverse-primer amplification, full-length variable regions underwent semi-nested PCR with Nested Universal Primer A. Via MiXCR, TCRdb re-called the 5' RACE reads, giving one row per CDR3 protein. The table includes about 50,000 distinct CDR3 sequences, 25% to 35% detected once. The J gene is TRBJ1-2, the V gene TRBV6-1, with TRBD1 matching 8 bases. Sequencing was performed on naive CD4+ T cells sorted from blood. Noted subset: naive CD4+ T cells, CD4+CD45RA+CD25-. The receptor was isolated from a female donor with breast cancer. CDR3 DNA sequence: TGTGCCAGCACCCCTTCGTGGGGACAGGCCTATGGCTACACCTTC. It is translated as CASTPSWGQAYGYTF.